A single T cell receptor (beta chain) is shown here with its context. Sequence at one end of the junction differs from germline and may be a read error. Without any cell sorting, roughly 20-30 mg of bulk tissue yielded co-extracted RNA and DNA. The data were obtained in a study of tumor-infiltrating lymphocytes in primary liver carcinoma. Across the study: Tumors were stage T1-T3 N0M0, roughly 4 to 10 cm across.

Total RNA (roughly 530 ng) served as template for TCR beta cDNA synthesis primed by a constant-region primer. Employing slightly modified ARM-PCR, three nested multiplex PCR rounds were run, and these gave rise to the TCR beta libraries. Via MiXCR, TCRdb re-called the multiplex PCR reads, giving one row per CDR3 protein. Here the sample spans about 120,000 distinct CDR3 sequences, nearly 70% being singletons. The sequenced sample consisted of tumor-adjacent normal liver tissue. The sequence was collected from an older woman with primary liver carcinoma and hepatitis B virus infection.

CDR3 sequence reads: CVSSLQWAREQFF. CDR3 sequence (DNA): TGTGTCAGCAGCTTACAGTGGGCAAGGGAGCAGTTCTTC. This chain uses TRBV7-9 with TRBJ2-1; D is uncertain. This CDR3 contains 13 residues. The germline V gene has CDR1 SEHNR and CDR2 FQNEAQ (reference sequence). The full variable domain, its missing parts supplied by reference TRBV7-9 and TRBJ2-1, is DTGVSQNPRHKITKRGQNVTFRCDPISEHNRLYWYRQTLGQGPEFLTYFQNEAQLEKSRLLSDRFSAERPKGSFSTLEIQRTEQGDSAMYLCVSSLQWAREQFFGPGTRLTVL.